Here is one TCR beta chain with its context. Its antigen is undetermined. This could be a read error, since a much larger clone is one nucleotide away. These data are taken from a study of shared clonotypes between healthy human individuals. Germline assignment: CDR1 SGHTA and CDR2 FQGNSA. V dropped 6 bases and J dropped 1 base, with 4 bases sitting between them. CDR3 length equals 13 residues. Study-level results: Despite large depth, rarefaction showed incomplete sorted-subset sequencing. The study found lower generation probabilities in non-shared clonotypes than in those shared by all four donors.

Original processing methods: In the immunoSEQ data, sequences were junction-only and lacked quality scores, so filtering differed. TCRdb's table, derived via immunoSEQ multiplex PCR, lists solely in-frame clones and lacks some. V and J calls and clone size follow that table, whereas D and trimming were derived from the DNA. Altogether around 1,100,000 clones are present, approximately 75% being singletons, with the ten largest covering 0.89%. From CD4+ cells came CD45RA+ naive and CD45RA-negative memory subsets. The sample consisted of memory CD4+ T cells from PBMCs. The subset was: CD45RA-negative fraction. The genes are TRBV7-2 and TRBJ2-6; no clear D. The sequence derives from a young man in good health. Some clones in this sample may be carry-over from other donors' samples. The CDR3 bases are TGTGCCAGCAGGACATCTGGGGCCAACGTCCTGACTTTC. It yields the protein CASRTSGANVLTF.